Listed below are T cell receptor beta chains from one sample, sequenced in a study of blood T cell repertoires in COVID-19. The repertoire was sequenced with immunoSEQ multiplex PCR; TCRdb's copy has only in-frame clones and lacks some. The table has about 98,000 clones, less than 85% seen once. The sequencing sample was made of peripheral blood. All receptors derive from a man aged 70-80 years with active or convalescent COVID-19. Both conserved end residues are part of each CDR3. A D gene is named only where the DNA matches it firmly. Only some rows state a clone size, as once, few, many or a class for expanded clones.

J gene	V gene	clone size	D gene	CDR3 protein	CDR3 DNA
TRBJ2-2	TRBV4-1	NA	NA	CASSQERGTNTGELFF	TGCGCCAGCAGCCAAGAGAGGGGGACGAACACCGGGGAGCTGTTTTTT
TRBJ1-2	TRBV2	NA	TRBD1	CASPLDRVDYGYTF	TGTGCCAGCCCGCTGGACAGGGTGGACTATGGCTACACCTTC
TRBJ2-1	TRBV4-3	NA	TRBD1	CASSPQGAPTYNEQFF	TGCGCCAGCAGCCCCCAGGGGGCTCCTACATACAATGAGCAGTTCTTC
TRBJ1-2	TRBV4-2	few	NA	CASSQDFTGQDGYTF	TGTGCCAGCAGCCAAGATTTCACGGGACAAGACGGCTACACCTTC
TRBJ1-1	TRBV11-2	NA	TRBD1	CASSFGPGTAIGTEAFF	TGTGCCAGCAGTTTCGGACCGGGGACAGCCATAGGGACTGAAGCTTTCTTT
TRBJ2-1	TRBV5-1	once	TRBD2	CASGGAYNEQFF	TGCGCCAGCGGGGGGGCCTACAATGAGCAGTTCTTC
TRBJ2-7	TRBV2	NA	NA	CASNIYEQYF	TGTGCCAGCAATATCTACGAGCAGTACTTC
TRBJ2-2	TRBV5-4	NA	NA	CASSLGGESGELFF	TGTGCCAGCAGCTTGGGGGGAGAATCCGGGGAGCTGTTTTTT
TRBJ2-3	TRBV27	NA	TRBD2	CASSPIRLAGLTDTQYF	TGTGCCAGCAGTCCGATAAGACTAGCGGGCCTCACAGATACGCAGTATTTT
TRBJ1-3	TRBV4-3	once	TRBD1	CASSLQGDGSGNTIYF	TGCGCCAGCAGCCTGCAGGGGGACGGGTCTGGAAACACCATATATTTT
TRBJ1-5	TRBV18	NA	NA	CASTAGINNQPQHF	TGTGCCAGCACGGCCGGGATAAACAATCAGCCCCAGCATTTT
TRBJ2-3	TRBV3-1/TRBV3-2	NA	NA	CASSHGTLSTDTQYF	TGTGCCAGCAGCCACGGGACTCTCAGCACAGATACGCAGTATTTT
TRBJ2-1	TRBV7-3	NA	NA	CASSQNGVNEQFF	TGTGCCAGCAGTCAAAACGGGGTTAATGAGCAGTTCTTC
TRBJ1-2	TRBV20-1	NA	NA	CSASVGAANYGYTF	TGCAGTGCTAGTGTGGGGGCAGCTAACTATGGCTACACCTTC
TRBJ2-5	TRBV3-1/TRBV3-2	NA	NA	CASSQGPGETQYF	TGTGCCAGCAGCCAAGGCCCCGGGGAGACCCAGTACTTC
TRBJ2-1	TRBV11-3	NA	TRBD1	CASSPDRGLRNNEQFF	TGTGCCAGCAGCCCCGACAGGGGGCTAAGAAACAATGAGCAGTTCTTC
TRBJ1-4	TRBV5-1	NA	NA	CASSLAYNEKLFF	TGCGCCAGCAGCTTGGCGTATAATGAAAAACTGTTTTTT
TRBJ1-1	TRBV3-1/TRBV3-2	NA	NA	CASSQAGWAFF	TGTGCCAGCAGCCAGGCAGGGTGGGCTTTCTTT
TRBJ2-5	TRBV6-6	NA	NA	CASSYDRGAAQETQYF	TGTGCCAGCAGTTACGATCGCGGGGCAGCCCAAGAGACCCAGTACTTC
TRBJ2-7	TRBV11-3	NA	TRBD1	CASSLQGQGRYEQYF	TGTGCCAGCAGCTTGCAGGGACAGGGGAGGTACGAGCAGTACTTC
TRBJ1-1	TRBV7-9	NA	TRBD1	CASSLGQGEVAFF	TGTGCCAGCAGCTTAGGACAGGGAGAGGTTGCTTTCTTT
TRBJ2-6	TRBV7-9	NA	NA	CASSPWAENVLTF	TGTGCCAGCAGCCCTTGGGCTGAAAACGTCCTGACTTTC
TRBJ2-3	TRBV7-8	once	TRBD2	CASSRVSGGYTDTQYF	TGTGCCAGCAGCAGAGTTAGCGGGGGGTACACAGATACGCAGTATTTT
TRBJ2-2	TRBV24-1	NA	TRBD1	CATSLSGGTGELFF	TGTGCCACCAGCTTATCAGGGGGCACCGGGGAGCTGTTTTTT
TRBJ1-6	TRBV9	once	NA	CASSSRWNSPLHF	TGTGCCAGCAGCTCCCGGTGGAATTCACCCCTCCACTTT
TRBJ1-1	TRBV14	NA	NA	CASSQRVTGWLNTEAFF	TGTGCCAGCAGCCAAAGAGTTACAGGGTGGCTGAACACTGAAGCTTTCTTT
TRBJ1-4	TRBV3-1/TRBV3-2	once	TRBD1	CATRDSLNEKLFF	TGTGCCACCAGGGACAGCCTTAATGAAAAACTGTTTTTT
TRBJ2-7	TRBV10-3	NA	TRBD1	CAIRTQGSEQYF	TGTGCCATCAGGACACAGGGGAGCGAGCAGTACTTC
TRBJ1-1	TRBV15	NA	TRBD1	CATSRTGNGNTEAFF	TGTGCCACCAGCAGGACAGGGAACGGGAACACTGAAGCTTTCTTT
TRBJ1-6	TRBV7-2	NA	TRBD1	CASSFLGQNSPLHF	TGTGCCAGCAGCTTTTTGGGACAGAATTCACCCCTCCACTTT
TRBJ2-1	TRBV5-4	NA	NA	CASSWGRNEQFF	TGTGCCAGCAGCTGGGGGAGGAATGAGCAGTTCTTC
TRBJ1-6	TRBV12-3/TRBV12-4	NA	NA	CASSLELDSPLHF	TGTGCCAGCAGTTTGGAGTTGGATTCACCCCTCCACTTT
TRBJ1-2	TRBV7-2	NA	NA	CASSASQGLGYTF	TGTGCCAGCAGCGCGTCACAGGGTCTTGGCTACACCTTC
TRBJ2-3	TRBV27	NA	TRBD2	CASSKTSGGTPDTQYF	TGTGCCAGCAGTAAGACTAGCGGGGGGACCCCAGATACGCAGTATTTT
TRBJ1-2	TRBV6-2/TRBV6-3	once	TRBD1	CASSYEDRAPGYTF	TGTGCCAGCAGTTACGAGGACAGGGCTCCTGGCTACACCTTC
TRBJ1-6	TRBV30	once	NA	CAWSVRQGNSPLHF	TGTGCCTGGAGTGTAAGGCAGGGAAATTCACCCCTCCACTTT
TRBJ1-4	TRBV18	NA	NA	CASSPNRLPNEKLFF	TGTGCCAGCTCACCGAACAGGCTACCTAATGAAAAACTGTTTTTT
TRBJ2-1	TRBV3-1/TRBV3-2	NA	TRBD2	CASTNLAVNEQFF	TGTGCCAGCACGAACCTAGCGGTTAATGAGCAGTTCTTC
TRBJ1-5	TRBV4-1	NA	NA	CASSQDPGNQPQHF	TGCGCCAGCAGCCAAGACCCAGGGAATCAGCCCCAGCATTTT
TRBJ1-2	TRBV4-1	NA	TRBD1	CASSQTTGVAYGYTF	TGCGCCAGCAGCCAGACAACAGGGGTGGCCTATGGCTACACCTTC
TRBJ2-1	TRBV7-8	NA	NA	CASSLMGDNEQFF	TGTGCCAGCAGCTTAATGGGCGACAATGAGCAGTTCTTC
TRBJ1-6	TRBV5-6	NA	TRBD1	CASSSNRGGNSPLHF	TGTGCCAGCAGCTCAAACAGGGGTGGCAATTCACCCCTCCACTTT
TRBJ2-2	TRBV14	few	TRBD1	CASSQIGQGNTGELFF	TGTGCCAGCAGCCAAATAGGACAGGGGAACACCGGGGAGCTGTTTTTT
TRBJ2-4	TRBV3-1/TRBV3-2	once	TRBD1	CASSPPRTGKNIQYF	TGTGCCAGCAGCCCTCCCCGGACAGGGAAAAACATTCAGTACTTC
TRBJ2-3	TRBV5-1	NA	TRBD1	CASSRTLTGGTDTQYF	TGCGCCAGCAGCCGAACCCTGACAGGGGGCACAGATACGCAGTATTTT
TRBJ2-7	TRBV11-3	NA	NA	CASSRRQEYEQYF	TGTGCCAGCAGCAGACGACAGGAATACGAGCAGTACTTC
TRBJ1-5	TRBV19	once	TRBD1	CASSVDRGHQPQHF	TGTGCCAGTAGTGTGGACAGGGGGCACCAGCCCCAGCATTTT
TRBJ1-2	TRBV6-5	NA	NA	CASSRTGSSNGYTF	TGTGCCAGCAGCCGCACAGGGTCATCCAATGGCTACACCTTC
TRBJ2-3	TRBV12-3/TRBV12-4	NA	TRBD2	CASLSGGGDTQYF	TGTGCCAGTCTTAGCGGGGGTGGGGATACGCAGTATTTT
TRBJ1-1	TRBV7-9	NA	NA	CASSLRSGTALNTEAFF	TGTGCCAGCAGTCTTAGATCAGGGACTGCATTGAACACTGAAGCTTTCTTT
TRBJ2-5	TRBV6-5	NA	NA	CASRRGRVQETQYF	TGTGCCAGCAGGAGAGGGCGAGTACAAGAGACCCAGTACTTC
TRBJ2-3	TRBV18	NA	NA	CASSPSDTQYF	TGTGCCAGCTCCCCATCGGATACGCAGTATTTT
TRBJ1-1	TRBV19	NA	NA	CASSPQGLGTEAFF	TGTGCCAGTAGTCCGCAGGGGTTAGGCACTGAAGCTTTCTTT
TRBJ2-7	TRBV5-5	NA	TRBD2	CASSRSGGYPGYEQYF	TGTGCCAGCAGCCGAAGCGGGGGATACCCTGGCTACGAGCAGTACTTC
TRBJ2-7	TRBV5-5	NA	TRBD1	CASSWGQVSYEQYF	TGTGCCAGCAGCTGGGGACAGGTATCGTACGAGCAGTACTTC
TRBJ2-7	TRBV5-1	once	TRBD2	CASSLDGTSGYEQYF	TGCGCCAGCAGCTTGGATGGGACTAGCGGCTACGAGCAGTACTTC
TRBJ1-1	TRBV18	NA	NA	CASSPQEGILNTEAFF	TGTGCCAGCTCACCACAGGAGGGGATATTGAACACTGAAGCTTTCTTT